Listed below are T cell receptor beta chains from one sample, sequenced in a study of human T cells and chemical hapten exposure. Using its own MiXCR run on the RACE reads, TCRdb lists one record per CDR3 protein. The profile shows around 99,000 distinct CDR3 sequences, roughly an eighth of them singletons. The sequencing here drew on whole blood, taken in connection with sensitization to the hapten diphenylcyclopropenone (DPC). The receptors come from a woman between 40 and 55 years old with alopecia areata. Some clones in this sample may be carry-over from other donors' samples. CDR3s include the opening cysteine and the closing phenylalanine or tryptophan. Each record gives: J gene, V gene, D gene, clone size, CDR3 DNA, CDR3 protein. D genes are given only for firm matches. Clone size is given for some rows only: seen once, a few or many times, or a class if the clone is expanded.

J: TRBJ2-5; V: TRBV28; D: .; size: .; DNA: TGTGCCAGCAGTTTTCGTCATACTGAGACCCAGTACTTC; CDR3: CASSFRHTETQYF
J: TRBJ1-4; V: TRBV5-6; D: .; size: many; DNA: TGTGCCAGCAGCTTGGTTGGCACTAATGAAAAACTGTTTTTT; CDR3: CASSLVGTNEKLFF
J: TRBJ1-5; V: TRBV19; D: .; size: .; DNA: TGTGCCAGTAGTGACGGGACCCTAAATCAGCCCCAGCATTTT; CDR3: CASSDGTLNQPQHF
J: TRBJ1-5; V: TRBV6-5; D: .; size: many; DNA: TGTGCCAGCAGTAAACTTAATCAGCCCCAGCATTTT; CDR3: CASSKLNQPQHF
J: TRBJ2-7; V: TRBV7-3; D: TRBD1; size: .; DNA: TGTGCCAGCAGCGAACAGGGGTACGAGCAGTACTTC; CDR3: CASSEQGYEQYF
J: TRBJ2-3; V: TRBV4-1; D: TRBD2; size: many; DNA: TGCGCCAGCAGGGCCGACCCGGGAGGGTTTAGCACAGATACGCAGTATTTT; CDR3: CASRADPGGFSTDTQYF
J: TRBJ1-1; V: TRBV29-1; D: TRBD1; size: .; DNA: TGCAGCGTTGAAAACGGACAGGATGAAGCTTTCTTT; CDR3: CSVENGQDEAFF
J: TRBJ2-1; V: TRBV7-8; D: TRBD2; size: once; DNA: TGTGCCAGCAGCCGAACCAGACTAGCGGCGTACAATGAGCAGTTCTTC; CDR3: CASSRTRLAAYNEQFF
J: TRBJ1-1; V: TRBV6-2/TRBV6-3; D: .; size: few; DNA: TGTGCCAGCAGTTACGGGCGGCTAAACACTGAAGCTTTCTTT; CDR3: CASSYGRLNTEAFF
J: TRBJ2-7; V: TRBV6-5; D: TRBD1; size: many; DNA: TGTGCCAGCAGTTCACAGGGGTGGTTGGACGAGCAGTACTTC; CDR3: CASSSQGWLDEQYF
J: TRBJ1-4; V: TRBV28; D: TRBD1; size: few; DNA: TGTGCCAGCAGTCTGACAGGGCTTAATGAAAAACTGTTTTTT; CDR3: CASSLTGLNEKLFF
J: TRBJ2-3; V: TRBV5-5; D: TRBD1; size: few; DNA: TGTGCCAGCAGCTTGAGTTACAGGGGGAGCACAGATACGCAGTATTTT; CDR3: CASSLSYRGSTDTQYF
J: TRBJ2-7; V: TRBV20-1; D: TRBD2; size: .; DNA: TGCAGCGTCGTAGGGGGACTAGCGGTCTCCTACGAGCAGTACTTC; CDR3: CSVVGGLAVSYEQYF
J: TRBJ2-5; V: TRBV19; D: TRBD2; size: few; DNA: TGTGCCAGTAGTGCTGGCACTAGCGGCCAAGAGACCCAGTACTTC; CDR3: CASSAGTSGQETQYF
J: TRBJ2-1; V: TRBV18; D: TRBD1; size: .; DNA: TGTGCCAGCTCACCACAACAGGGGGCCGGCAATGAGCAGTTCTTC; CDR3: CASSPQQGAGNEQFF
J: TRBJ2-1; V: TRBV19; D: TRBD2; size: .; DNA: TGTGCCAGTAGTGGGTCGACTAGCGGGTACAATGAGCAGTTCTTC; CDR3: CASSGSTSGYNEQFF
J: TRBJ2-1; V: TRBV19; D: .; size: .; DNA: TGTGCCAGTAGTAACTTCCTCCCAAGCAGCTCCTACAATGAGCAGTTCTTC; CDR3: CASSNFLPSSSYNEQFF
J: TRBJ2-1; V: TRBV7-2; D: .; size: many; DNA: TGTGCCAGCAGCACAAGCGGTAACAATGAGCAGTTCTTC; CDR3: CASSTSGNNEQFF
J: TRBJ1-4; V: TRBV4-3; D: TRBD1; size: few; DNA: TGCGCCAGCAGCCAAGATATGAAACAGGGGAGGCTAAATGAAAAACTGTTTTTT; CDR3: CASSQDMKQGRLNEKLFF
J: TRBJ2-4; V: TRBV7-2; D: .; size: many; DNA: TGTGCCAGCAGCTTGCTTTTTTCCGGGAAAAACATTCAGTACTTC; CDR3: CASSLLFSGKNIQYF
J: TRBJ1-1; V: TRBV18; D: .; size: .; DNA: TGTGCCACCCTGGAGGGGATGAACACTGAAGCTTTCTTT; CDR3: CATLEGMNTEAFF
J: TRBJ1-5; V: TRBV28; D: .; size: .; DNA: TGTGCCAGCAGCGCCCGTCACTATCAGCCCCAGCATTTT; CDR3: CASSARHYQPQHF
J: TRBJ2-1; V: TRBV25-1; D: TRBD2; size: .; DNA: TGTGCCAGCAGTGAATACGGGGGGGAGTTCTTC; CDR3: CASSEYGGEFF